The clone carrying this T cell receptor (beta chain) was observed a few times. Antigen unknown. Genomic DNA per cell subset filled all wells of several immunoSEQ plates. Profiled with immunoSEQ multiplex PCR; TCRdb holds only in-frame clones, not every one. The sample lists some 1.4 million clones; approximately 96% were seen once. The data were obtained in a study of shared clonotypes between healthy human individuals. General study results and limits: Large depth notwithstanding, sorted-subset sequencing proved incomplete by rarefaction. Clonotype sharing among donors was thought likely to change with sequencing depth.

Sequencing used naive CD4+ T cells sorted from blood. Subset indicated: CD45RA+ positively selected. The clonotype comes from a man aged 25-40 years in good health.

The CDR3 DNA is TGTGCCATCTCGGGCGGGATCCCCAATGAGCAGTTCTTC. Translation: CAISGGIPNEQFF. The chain links TRBV10-3 to TRBJ2-1; tentative D call: TRBD2 (6 bases). This CDR3 is built from 13 residues. Trimming pared 8 bases from V and 6 bases from J, leaving 14 bases between. CDR1 is ENHRY and CDR2 is SYGVKD in the germline V gene.